This TCR beta chain comes out of a study of T cells in Graves' hyperthyroidism and ophthalmopathy. The CDR3 loop spans 15 amino acids. The V gene lost 6 bases and the J gene lost 2 bases, with 17 bases spanning the gap. Germline V CDR1 and CDR2: MNHEY, SVGAGI. Researchers took RNA transcripts and amplified the TCR beta CDR3 regions from them. A set of HTBI primers served as the primers for a first-round RT-PCR of the TCR CDR3. TCRdb re-called the multiplex PCR reads with MiXCR, one entry per CDR3 protein. The data show around 800,000 distinct CDR3 sequences, over 35% seen once. Lactation, pregnancy, other autoimmune disease or uncontrolled infection led to exclusion of patients. Fresh peripheral blood, around 9.5 ml, yielded the PBMCs.

The chain couples TRBV6-5 to TRBJ2-7; possibly TRBD1 or TRBD2 for D (5 bases each). Input material: blood. The TCR originated in a man aged 18-30 years with Graves' hyperthyroidism. The CDR3 here is CASSTARDVTYEQYF. The CDR3 DNA reads TGTGCCAGCAGCACCGCCAGGGACGTAACCTACGAGCAGTACTTC.